Below, one T cell receptor (beta chain) is given with its context. Its antigen is currently unknown. Per germline, CDR1 DFQATT and CDR2 SNEGSKA (reference sequence). The CDR3 is 14 amino acids. This entry is derived from a study of monozygotic twins with inflammatory bowel disease. Study findings and constraints: The inverse Simpson measure of TCRbeta diversity was lower in IBD patients than in healthy co-twins. Differing immunosuppressive treatments may have added variability to patient repertoires.

TCRdb reanalyzed the 5' RACE reads and collapses them to one entry per CDR3 protein, without DNA. In all, the sample yields approximately 160,000 distinct CDR3 sequences. Specimen: blood. The V and J genes are TRBV20-1 and TRBJ1-5; TCRdb selects TRBD1, and the lack of DNA leaves this call unchecked. This receptor was identified in a human donor with ulcerative colitis or Crohn's disease, or a healthy co-twin of an affected twin (not recorded which). CDR3 protein: CSALQGAGNQPQHF.